Here is one TCR beta chain with its context. This specimen belongs to a study of blood T cell repertoires in COVID-19. Study summary: Acute and convalescent COVID-19 samples came from the United States, Italy and Spain. From T cells, B-cell-depleted T cells, or PBMCs came the material, which was cDNA or gDNA.

Enrolled through a virtual design, the participants were between roughly 18 and 100 years of age and came from around 25 US areas. Those designated as exposed participants met a COVID-19 case within 2 weeks before study entry. The protocol was immunoSEQ multiplex PCR, while the TCRdb copy is restricted to in-frame clones and leaves out a portion. The sample includes about 270,000 clones, more than 85% seen only once; the top ten take about 3%. Germline CDR1 SGDLS, CDR2 YYNGEE. The CDR3 contains 13 residues. The germline V and J ends were trimmed by 0 bases and 10 bases, with 8 bases remaining between them.

The chain combines TRBV9 with TRBJ1-6; no firm D call. The clonotype was recovered from a man aged 35-49 years who had been exposed to COVID-19. Sequenced input: PBMCs or T cells enriched from blood (not recorded which). CDR3 in amino acids: CASSVGIGSPLHF. Written as DNA, the CDR3 is TGTGCCAGCAGCGTAGGGATCGGGTCACCCCTCCACTTT. The full variable domain, its missing parts supplied by reference TRBV9 and TRBJ1-6, is DSGVTQTPKHLITATGQRVTLRCSPRSGDLSVYWYQQSLDQGLQFLIQYYNGEERAKGNILERFSAQQFPDLHSELNLSSLELGDSALYFCASSVGIGSPLHFGNGTRLTVT.